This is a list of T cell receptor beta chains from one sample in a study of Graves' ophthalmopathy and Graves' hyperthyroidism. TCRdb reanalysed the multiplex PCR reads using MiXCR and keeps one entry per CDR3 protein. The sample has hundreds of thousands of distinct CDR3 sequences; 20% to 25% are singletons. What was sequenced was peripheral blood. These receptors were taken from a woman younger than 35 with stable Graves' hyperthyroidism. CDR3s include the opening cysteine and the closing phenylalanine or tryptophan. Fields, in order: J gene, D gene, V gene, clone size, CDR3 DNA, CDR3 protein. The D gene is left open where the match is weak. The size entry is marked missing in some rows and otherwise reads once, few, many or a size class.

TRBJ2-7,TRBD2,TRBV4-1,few,TGCGCCAGCTCCTCGAGCGGGGGTACCTACGAGCAGTACTTC,CASSSSGGTYEQYF
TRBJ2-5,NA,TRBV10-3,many,TGTGCCATCAGTGATAGCCCTGGTGGGGAGACCCAGTACTTC,CAISDSPGGETQYF
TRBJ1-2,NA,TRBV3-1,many,TGTGCCAGCAGCCTAACGGGGTTTAACTATGGCTACACCTTC,CASSLTGFNYGYTF
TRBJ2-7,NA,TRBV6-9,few,TGTGCCAGCACCCCCTCAGGCACCCCTATCTCCTACGAGCAGTACTTC,CASTPSGTPISYEQYF
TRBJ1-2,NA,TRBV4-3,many,TGCGCCAGCAGCCAAGATCTCGGAGTGCGAGAAGGCTACACCTTC,CASSQDLGVREGYTF
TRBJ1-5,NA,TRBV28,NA,TGTGCCAGCAGTCCCGACAGACTTTTTCAGCCCCAGCATTTT,CASSPDRLFQPQHF
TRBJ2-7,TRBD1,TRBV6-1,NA,TGTGCCGGGGGGGACAGGGGTTTAGAGGAGCAGTACTTC,CAGGDRGLEEQYF
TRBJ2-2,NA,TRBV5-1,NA,TGCGCCAGCAGCTTGGGGGGCCCCACAGGGATGAACACCGGGGAGCTGTTTTTT,CASSLGGPTGMNTGELFF
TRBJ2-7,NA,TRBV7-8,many,TGTGCCAGCAGCCACTGGGGACGGACCTACGAGCAGTACTTC,CASSHWGRTYEQYF
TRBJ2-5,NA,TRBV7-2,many,TGTGCCAGCAGCTTATCGGTTGGTCTTCAAGAGACCCAGTACTTC,CASSLSVGLQETQYF
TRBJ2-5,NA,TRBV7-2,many,TGTGCCAGCAGTCACCAGCAAACCCCCCAAGAGACCCAGTACTTC,CASSHQQTPQETQYF
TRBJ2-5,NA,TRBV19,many,TGTGCCAGTAGTATGAGAGGTTACCAAGAGACCCAGTACTTC,CASSMRGYQETQYF
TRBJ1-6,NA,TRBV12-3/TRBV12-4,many,TGTGCCAGCAGTTTCTCCCAGAGTTCACCCCTCCACTTT,CASSFSQSSPLHF
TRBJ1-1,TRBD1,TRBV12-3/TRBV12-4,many,TGTGCCAGCAGTGGGCAGACAGGGGGCACTGAAGCTTTCTTT,CASSGQTGGTEAFF
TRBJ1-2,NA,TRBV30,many,TGTGCCTGGAGAAGGCAGAGCTATGGCTACACCTTC,CAWRRQSYGYTF
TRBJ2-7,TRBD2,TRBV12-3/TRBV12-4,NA,TGTGCCAGCACGACTAGCGGGGGGGGCTACGAGCAGTACTTC,CASTTSGGGYEQYF
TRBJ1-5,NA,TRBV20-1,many,TGCAGTGCTAGTGTCCAGTACAATCAGCCCCAGCATTTT,CSASVQYNQPQHF
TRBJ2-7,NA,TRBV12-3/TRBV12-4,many,TGTGCCAGCAGTTCCGGGGGCGAGCAGTACTTC,CASSSGGEQYF
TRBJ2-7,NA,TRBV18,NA,TGTGCCAGCTCACCACGACGGGCCCTGGAGCAGTACTTC,CASSPRRALEQYF
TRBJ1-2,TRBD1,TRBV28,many,TGTGCCAGCAGTTCGCCCGGGACAGGGCTTTATGGCTACACCTTC,CASSSPGTGLYGYTF
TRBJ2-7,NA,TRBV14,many,TGTGCCAGCAGCCAAACCCGCGGAGTTTCCGAGCAGTACTTC,CASSQTRGVSEQYF
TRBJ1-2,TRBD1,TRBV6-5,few,TGTGCCAGCAGTTTCACAGGGGACTATGGCTACACCTTC,CASSFTGDYGYTF
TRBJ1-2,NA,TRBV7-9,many,TGTGCCAGCAGACCACAGACGGCTATAGGCTACACCTTC,CASRPQTAIGYTF
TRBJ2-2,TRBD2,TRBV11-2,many,TGTGCCAGCAGCCCTGCCGGGACTAGCGGGCCCACCGGGGAGCTGTTTTTT,CASSPAGTSGPTGELFF
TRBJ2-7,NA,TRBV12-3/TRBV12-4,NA,TGTGCCAGCAGCCCTAAGTCGTACGAGCAGTACTTC,CASSPKSYEQYF
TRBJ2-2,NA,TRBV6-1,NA,TGTGCCAGCAGAACACAGGGACCGAACACCGGGGAGCTGTTTTTT,CASRTQGPNTGELFF